This T cell receptor beta chain was captured in a study of T cells in Graves' hyperthyroidism and ophthalmopathy. Findings and caveats of the study: A model of 13 V-J pairs discriminated ophthalmopathy from stable hyperthyroidism.

RNA transcripts yielded amplified TCR beta CDR3 regions. The HTBI primer set was used in a first-round RT-PCR of the TCR CDR3. TCRdb fed the multiplex PCR reads into MiXCR, producing one record per CDR3 protein. The sample carries about 160,000 distinct CDR3 sequences, about 9% recorded once. This clonotype was seen many times. The antigen remains unidentified. This sample holds PBMCs from about 9.3 ml fresh peripheral blood. Sequencing used blood. This TCR derives from a woman aged 18-29 years with Graves' hyperthyroidism that later progressed to Graves' ophthalmopathy.

The CDR3 DNA is TGTGCCAGCAGCTTAACCTACCCTACAGATACGCAGTATTTT. The encoded protein is CASSLTYPTDTQYF. This chain connects TRBV7-3 to TRBJ2-3, with unresolved D. Trimming stripped 0 bases from V and 3 bases from J, with 7 bases between. The CDR3 has 14 amino acids. Germline V gene sequence: CDR1 SGHTA, CDR2 FQGTGA.